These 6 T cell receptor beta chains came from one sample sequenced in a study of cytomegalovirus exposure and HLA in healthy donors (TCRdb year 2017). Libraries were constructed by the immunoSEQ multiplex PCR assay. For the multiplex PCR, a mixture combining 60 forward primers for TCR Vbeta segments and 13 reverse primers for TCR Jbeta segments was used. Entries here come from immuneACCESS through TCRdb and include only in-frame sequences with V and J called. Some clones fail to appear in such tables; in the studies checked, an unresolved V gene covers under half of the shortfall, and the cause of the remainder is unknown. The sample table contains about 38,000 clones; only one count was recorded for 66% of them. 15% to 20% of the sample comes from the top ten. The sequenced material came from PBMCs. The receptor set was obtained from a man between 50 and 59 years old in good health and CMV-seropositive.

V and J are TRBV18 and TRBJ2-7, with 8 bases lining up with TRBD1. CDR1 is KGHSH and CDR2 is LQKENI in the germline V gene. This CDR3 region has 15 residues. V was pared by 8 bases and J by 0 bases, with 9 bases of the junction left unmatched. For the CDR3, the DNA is TGTGCCAGCACGCCGGGACAGGAACACTCCTACGAGCAGTACTTC. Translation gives CASTPGQEHSYEQYF.

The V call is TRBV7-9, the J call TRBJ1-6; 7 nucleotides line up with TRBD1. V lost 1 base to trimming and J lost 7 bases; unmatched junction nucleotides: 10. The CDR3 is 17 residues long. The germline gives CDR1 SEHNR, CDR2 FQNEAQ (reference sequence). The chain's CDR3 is CASSLELARGNNSPLHF. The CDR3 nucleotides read TGTGCCAGCAGCTTAGAGTTGGCCAGGGGGAACAATTCACCCCTCCACTTT. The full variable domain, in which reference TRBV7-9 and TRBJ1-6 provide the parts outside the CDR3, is DTGVSQNPRHKITKRGQNVTFRCDPISEHNRLYWYRQTLGQGPEFLTYFQNEAQLEKSRLLSDRFSAERPKGSFSTLEIQRTEQGDSAMYLCASSLELARGNNSPLHFGNGTRLTVT.

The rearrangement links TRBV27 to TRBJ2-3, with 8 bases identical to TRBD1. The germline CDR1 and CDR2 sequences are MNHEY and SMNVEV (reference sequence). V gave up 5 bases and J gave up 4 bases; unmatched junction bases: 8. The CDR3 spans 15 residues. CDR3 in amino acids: CASSPGQGYADTQYF. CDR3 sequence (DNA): TGTGCCAGCAGTCCCGGACAGGGATACGCAGATACGCAGTATTTT.

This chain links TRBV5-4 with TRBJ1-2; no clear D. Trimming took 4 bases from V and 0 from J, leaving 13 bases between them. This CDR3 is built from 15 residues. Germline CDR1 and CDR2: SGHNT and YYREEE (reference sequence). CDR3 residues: CASSPGSVTNYGYTF. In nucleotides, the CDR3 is TGTGCCAGCAGCCCGGGGAGTGTCACTAACTATGGCTACACCTTC.

CDR3: CASSSRQARNTEAFF. The CDR3 DNA sequence: TGTGCCAGCAGCTCCCGACAGGCCCGGAACACTGAAGCTTTCTTT. The chain combines TRBV7-6 with TRBJ1-1, with D perhaps matching TRBD1 (6 bases). V was clipped by 4 bases and J by 1 base, with 13 bases between them. The CDR3 extends over 15 amino acids. Per the germline V gene, CDR1 is SGHVS and CDR2 is FNYEAQ.

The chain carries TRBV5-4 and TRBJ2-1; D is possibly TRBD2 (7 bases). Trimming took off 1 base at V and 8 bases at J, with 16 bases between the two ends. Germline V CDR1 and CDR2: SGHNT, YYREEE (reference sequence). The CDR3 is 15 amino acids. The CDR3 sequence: CASSLSSGRGDEQFF. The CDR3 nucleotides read TGTGCCAGCAGCTTGTCTAGCGGTAGGGGGGATGAGCAGTTCTTC.